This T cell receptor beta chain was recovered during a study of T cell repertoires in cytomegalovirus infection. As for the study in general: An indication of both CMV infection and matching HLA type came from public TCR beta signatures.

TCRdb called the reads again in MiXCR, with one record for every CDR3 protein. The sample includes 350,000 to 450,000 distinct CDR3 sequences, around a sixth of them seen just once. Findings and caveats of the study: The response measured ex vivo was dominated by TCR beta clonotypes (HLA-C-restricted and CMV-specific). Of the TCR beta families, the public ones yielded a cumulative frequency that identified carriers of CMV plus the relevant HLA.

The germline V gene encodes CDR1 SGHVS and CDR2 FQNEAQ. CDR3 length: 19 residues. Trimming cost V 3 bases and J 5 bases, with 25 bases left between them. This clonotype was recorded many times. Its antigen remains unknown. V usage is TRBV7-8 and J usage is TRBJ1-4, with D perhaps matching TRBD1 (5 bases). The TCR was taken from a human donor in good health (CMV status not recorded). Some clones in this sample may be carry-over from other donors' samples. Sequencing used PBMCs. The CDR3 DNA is TGTGCCAGCAGCTTCAGGGTTTCGGCAGCCCGGAGGCCGAATGAAAAACTGTTTTTT. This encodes CASSFRVSAARRPNEKLFF.